A selection of T cell receptor beta chains follows, all from one sample in a study of T cells in Graves' hyperthyroidism and ophthalmopathy. TCRdb re-analysed the multiplex PCR reads in MiXCR, keeping a single row per CDR3 protein. The table shows approximately 590,000 distinct CDR3 sequences, with approximately 15% occurring only once. Sequenced sample: blood. The source of these receptors is a young woman with Graves' hyperthyroidism. Each CDR3 is given with its conserved first and last residue. Fields, in order: CDR3 length, clone size, D gene, J gene, V gene, CDR3 protein, CDR3 DNA. The D gene is left open where the match is weak. Where a row states a size, it is once, few, many or the class of an expanded clone; other rows omit it.

cdr3_length: 17
clone_size: NA
d_call: TRBD1
j_call: TRBJ1-3
v_call: TRBV13
cdr3_aa: CASSRWDSGYSGNTIYF
cdr3_nt: TGTGCCAGCAGCCGGTGGGACAGCGGATACTCTGGAAACACCATATATTTT

cdr3_length: 13
clone_size: NA
d_call: TRBD1
j_call: TRBJ2-7
v_call: TRBV29-1
cdr3_aa: CSVESGQGQEQYF
cdr3_nt: TGCAGCGTTGAAAGCGGACAGGGGCAAGAGCAGTACTTC

cdr3_length: 13
clone_size: many
d_call: TRBD1
j_call: TRBJ1-5
v_call: TRBV30
cdr3_aa: CAWSDRGDQPQHF
cdr3_nt: TGTGCCTGGAGTGACAGGGGGGATCAGCCCCAGCATTTT

cdr3_length: 16
clone_size: many
d_call: NA
j_call: TRBJ2-3
v_call: TRBV28
cdr3_aa: CARPLGGRALTDTQYF
cdr3_nt: TGTGCCAGACCGCTAGGGGGGAGGGCCTTAACAGATACGCAGTATTTT

cdr3_length: 14
clone_size: many
d_call: TRBD2
j_call: TRBJ2-7
v_call: TRBV29-1
cdr3_aa: CSVGKAGGSYEQYF
cdr3_nt: TGCAGCGTTGGAAAGGCGGGGGGGAGCTACGAGCAGTACTTC

cdr3_length: 15
clone_size: NA
d_call: TRBD2
j_call: TRBJ2-2
v_call: TRBV7-2
cdr3_aa: CASSLDLAGTGELFF
cdr3_nt: TGTGCCAGCAGCTTAGACCTAGCGGGGACCGGGGAGCTGTTTTTT

cdr3_length: 17
clone_size: NA
d_call: NA
j_call: TRBJ1-2
v_call: TRBV9
cdr3_aa: CASSLRGFPGPNYGYTF
cdr3_nt: TGTGCCAGCAGCCTGAGGGGCTTTCCTGGGCCTAACTATGGCTACACCTTC

cdr3_length: 15
clone_size: few
d_call: NA
j_call: TRBJ1-4
v_call: TRBV5-1
cdr3_aa: CASSLVTGPNEKLFF
cdr3_nt: TGCGCCAGCAGCTTGGTAACAGGGCCTAATGAAAAACTGTTTTTT

cdr3_length: 14
clone_size: many
d_call: NA
j_call: TRBJ2-2
v_call: TRBV24-1
cdr3_aa: CATSRGSPTGELFF
cdr3_nt: TGTGCCACCAGTAGAGGCAGTCCCACCGGGGAGCTGTTTTTT

cdr3_length: 15
clone_size: many
d_call: TRBD2
j_call: TRBJ2-1
v_call: TRBV27
cdr3_aa: CASSPPGLAGDEQFF
cdr3_nt: TGTGCCAGCAGTCCCCCGGGACTAGCGGGAGATGAGCAGTTCTTC

cdr3_length: 17
clone_size: many
d_call: TRBD1
j_call: TRBJ1-5
v_call: TRBV2
cdr3_aa: CASSDWAGGIRPQPQHF
cdr3_nt: TGTGCCAGCAGTGATTGGGCAGGGGGAATTAGACCTCAGCCCCAGCATTTT

cdr3_length: 12
clone_size: many
d_call: TRBD1
j_call: TRBJ2-1
v_call: TRBV30
cdr3_aa: CAWGPRGNEQFF
cdr3_nt: TGTGCCTGGGGCCCCAGGGGGAATGAGCAGTTCTTC

cdr3_length: 13
clone_size: few
d_call: NA
j_call: TRBJ2-5
v_call: TRBV19
cdr3_aa: CASSVGDHETQYF
cdr3_nt: TGTGCCAGTTCCGTGGGGGATCACGAGACCCAGTACTTC

cdr3_length: 15
clone_size: few
d_call: NA
j_call: TRBJ2-7
v_call: TRBV19
cdr3_aa: CASSTDSRNRYEQYF
cdr3_nt: TGTGCCAGTAGCACCGATTCGAGGAACCGCTACGAGCAGTACTTC

cdr3_length: 15
clone_size: many
d_call: NA
j_call: TRBJ2-7
v_call: TRBV10-2
cdr3_aa: CASRSATLKSYEQYF
cdr3_nt: TGCGCCAGCAGGAGCGCGACGCTAAAGTCCTACGAGCAGTACTTC

cdr3_length: 14
clone_size: many
d_call: NA
j_call: TRBJ2-7
v_call: TRBV20-1
cdr3_aa: CSARWADPMRGQYF
cdr3_nt: TGCAGTGCTCGTTGGGCGGATCCCATGAGAGGGCAGTACTTC